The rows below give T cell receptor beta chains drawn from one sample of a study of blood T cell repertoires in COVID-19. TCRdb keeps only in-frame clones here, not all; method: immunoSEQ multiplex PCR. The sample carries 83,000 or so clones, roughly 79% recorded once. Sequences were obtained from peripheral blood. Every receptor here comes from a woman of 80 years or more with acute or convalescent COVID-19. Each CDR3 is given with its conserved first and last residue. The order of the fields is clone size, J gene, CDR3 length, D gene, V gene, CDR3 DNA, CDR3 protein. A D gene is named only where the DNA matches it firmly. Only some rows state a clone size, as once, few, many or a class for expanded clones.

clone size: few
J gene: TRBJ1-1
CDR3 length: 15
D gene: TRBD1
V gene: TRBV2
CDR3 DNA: TGTGCCAGCAGTCCCGGACAGGGAGTGATTTCTGAAGCTTTCTTT
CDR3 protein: CASSPGQGVISEAFF

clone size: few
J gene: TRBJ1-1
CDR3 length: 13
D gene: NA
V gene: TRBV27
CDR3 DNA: TGTGCCAGCAGTAGCAGGGGTGCCACTGAAGCTTTCTTT
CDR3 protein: CASSSRGATEAFF

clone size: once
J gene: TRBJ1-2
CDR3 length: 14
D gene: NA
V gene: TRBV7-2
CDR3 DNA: TGTGCCAGCAGCCGCTTTGCGGGGAAGGGTGGCTACACCTTC
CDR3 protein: CASSRFAGKGGYTF

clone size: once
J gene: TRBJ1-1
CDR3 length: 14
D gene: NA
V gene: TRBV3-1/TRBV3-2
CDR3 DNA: TGTGCCAGCAGCCAATCAAGGGGCAACACTGAAGCTTTCTTT
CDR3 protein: CASSQSRGNTEAFF

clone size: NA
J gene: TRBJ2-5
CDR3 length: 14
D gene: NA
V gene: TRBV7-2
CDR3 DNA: TGTGCCAGCAGCTTTCAGGGTCTGGGAGAGACCCAGTACTTC
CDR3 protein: CASSFQGLGETQYF

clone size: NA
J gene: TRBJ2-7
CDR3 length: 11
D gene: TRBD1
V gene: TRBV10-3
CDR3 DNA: TGTGCCACATGGACAGGGGGCGGGCAGTACTTC
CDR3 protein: CATWTGGGQYF

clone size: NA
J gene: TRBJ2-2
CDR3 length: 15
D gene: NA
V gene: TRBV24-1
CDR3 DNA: TGTGCCACCAGTGATTACTTCGAGGGAACCGGGGAGCTGTTTTTT
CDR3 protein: CATSDYFEGTGELFF

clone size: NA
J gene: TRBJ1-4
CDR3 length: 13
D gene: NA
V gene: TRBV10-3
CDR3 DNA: TGTGCCATCAGGCCGGCCGGGGAGGAAAAACTGTTTTTT
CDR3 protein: CAIRPAGEEKLFF

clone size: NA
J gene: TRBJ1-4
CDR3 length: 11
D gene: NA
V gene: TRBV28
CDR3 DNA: TGTGCCAGCATCGGGAATGAAAAACTGTTTTTT
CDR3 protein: CASIGNEKLFF

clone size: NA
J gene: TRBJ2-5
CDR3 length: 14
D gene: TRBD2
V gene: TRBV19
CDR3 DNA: TGTGCCAGTAGTATAGGTAGCGGGAGGGAGACCCAGTACTTC
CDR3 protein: CASSIGSGRETQYF

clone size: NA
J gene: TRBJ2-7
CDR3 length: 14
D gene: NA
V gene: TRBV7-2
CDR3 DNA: TGTGCCAGCAGCCTTGGAGGGAAACCATACGAGCAGTACTTC
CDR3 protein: CASSLGGKPYEQYF

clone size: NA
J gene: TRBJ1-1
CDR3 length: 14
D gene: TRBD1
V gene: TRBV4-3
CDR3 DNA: TGCGCCAGCAGCCGGGACAGGGGATGGACTGAAGCTTTCTTT
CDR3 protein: CASSRDRGWTEAFF

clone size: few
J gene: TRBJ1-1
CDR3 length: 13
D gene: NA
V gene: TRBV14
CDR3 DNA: TGTGCCAGCACCAGAGGATTGAACACTGAAGCTTTCTTT
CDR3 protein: CASTRGLNTEAFF

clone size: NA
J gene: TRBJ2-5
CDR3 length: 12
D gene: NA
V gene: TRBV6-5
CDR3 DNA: TGTGCCAGCACGGCAGGGGGGTTGGCCCAGTACTTC
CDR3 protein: CASTAGGLAQYF

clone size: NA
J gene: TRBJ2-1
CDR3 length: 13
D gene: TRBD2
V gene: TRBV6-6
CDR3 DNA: TGTGCCAGCAGCTCTACTAGCGGGGAAAGTCAGTTCTTC
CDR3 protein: CASSSTSGESQFF

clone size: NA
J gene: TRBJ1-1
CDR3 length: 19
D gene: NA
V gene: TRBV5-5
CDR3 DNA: TGTGCCAGCAGCTTCCTCAGTGGGTTAGGACCCGGGGGTCACACTGAAGCTTTCTTT
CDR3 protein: CASSFLSGLGPGGHTEAFF

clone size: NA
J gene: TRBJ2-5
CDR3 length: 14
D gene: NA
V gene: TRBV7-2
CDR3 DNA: TGTGCCAGCAGCTTATGGGCACCGCAAGAGACCCAGTACTTC
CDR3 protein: CASSLWAPQETQYF

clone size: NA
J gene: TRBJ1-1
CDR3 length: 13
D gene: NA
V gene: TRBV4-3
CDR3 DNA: TGCGCCAGCAGCCAGGACAGGAACACTGAAGCTTTCTTT
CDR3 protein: CASSQDRNTEAFF

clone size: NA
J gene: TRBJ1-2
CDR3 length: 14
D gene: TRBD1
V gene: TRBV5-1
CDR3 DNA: TGCGCCAGCAGCCTAGGACAGGGTAACTATGGCTACACCTTC
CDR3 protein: CASSLGQGNYGYTF

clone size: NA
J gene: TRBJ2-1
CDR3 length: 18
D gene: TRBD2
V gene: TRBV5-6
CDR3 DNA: TGTGCCAGCAGCCGACCCAGTAGCGGGGTTCGCTCCTACAATGAGCAGTTCTTC
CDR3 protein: CASSRPSSGVRSYNEQFF

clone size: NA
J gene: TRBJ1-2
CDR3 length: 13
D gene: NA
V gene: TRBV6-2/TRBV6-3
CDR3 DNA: TGTGCCAGCAGTTTTCAGGGCGGCTATGGCTACACCTTC
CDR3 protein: CASSFQGGYGYTF

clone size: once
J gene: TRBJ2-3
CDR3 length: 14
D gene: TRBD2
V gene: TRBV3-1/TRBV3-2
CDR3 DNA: TGTGCCAGCACGCCGGGACTAGATGTAGATACGCAGTATTTT
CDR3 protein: CASTPGLDVDTQYF

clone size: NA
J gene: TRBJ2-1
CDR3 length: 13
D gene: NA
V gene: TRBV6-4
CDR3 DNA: TGTGCCAGCGTCAGGAGGCCGAACAATGAGCAGTTCTTC
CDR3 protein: CASVRRPNNEQFF

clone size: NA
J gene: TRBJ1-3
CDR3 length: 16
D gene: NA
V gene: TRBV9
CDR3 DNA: TGTGCCAGCAGCTTTAGAGTTGGAGACCCTGGAAACACCATATATTTT
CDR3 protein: CASSFRVGDPGNTIYF

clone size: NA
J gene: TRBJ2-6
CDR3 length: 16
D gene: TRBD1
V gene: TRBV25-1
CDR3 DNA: TGTGCCAGCAGACCGTACAGGGGAACGGGGGCCAACGTCCTGACTTTC
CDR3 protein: CASRPYRGTGANVLTF

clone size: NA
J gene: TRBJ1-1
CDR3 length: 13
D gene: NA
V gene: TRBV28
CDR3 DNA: TGTGCCAGCAGCCCCGAGGATCGGGCTGAAGCTTTCTTT
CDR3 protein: CASSPEDRAEAFF

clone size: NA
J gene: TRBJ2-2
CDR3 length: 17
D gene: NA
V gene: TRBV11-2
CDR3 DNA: TGTGCCAGCACCCCCTCGGCCCTGGGGCCTAGCACCGGGGAGCTGTTTTTT
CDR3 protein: CASTPSALGPSTGELFF